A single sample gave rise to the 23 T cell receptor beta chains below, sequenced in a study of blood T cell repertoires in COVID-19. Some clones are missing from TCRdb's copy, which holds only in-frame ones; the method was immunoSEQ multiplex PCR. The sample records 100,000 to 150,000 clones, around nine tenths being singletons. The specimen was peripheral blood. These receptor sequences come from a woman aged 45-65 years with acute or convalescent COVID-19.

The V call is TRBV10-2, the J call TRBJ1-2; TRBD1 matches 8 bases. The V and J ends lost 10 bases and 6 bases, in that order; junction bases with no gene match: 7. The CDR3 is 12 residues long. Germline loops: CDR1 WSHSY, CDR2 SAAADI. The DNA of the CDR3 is TGCGCCACCCTAGGGACAGGCGATGGCTACACCTTC. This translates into CATLGTGDGYTF.

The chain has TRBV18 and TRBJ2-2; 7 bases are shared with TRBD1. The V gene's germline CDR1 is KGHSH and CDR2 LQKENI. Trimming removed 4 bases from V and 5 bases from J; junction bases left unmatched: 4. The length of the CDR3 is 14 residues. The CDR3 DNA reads TGTGCCAGCTCACGGGGACAGTCAACCGGGGAGCTGTTTTTT. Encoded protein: CASSRGQSTGELFF.

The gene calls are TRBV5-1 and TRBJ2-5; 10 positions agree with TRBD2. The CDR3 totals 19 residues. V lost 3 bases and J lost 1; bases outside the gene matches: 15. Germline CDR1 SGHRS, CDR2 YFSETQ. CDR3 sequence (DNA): TGCGCCAGCAGCTCCGGTAACCCTTTAGCGGGGGGTGTCCAAGAGACCCAGTACTTC. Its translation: CASSSGNPLAGGVQETQYF.

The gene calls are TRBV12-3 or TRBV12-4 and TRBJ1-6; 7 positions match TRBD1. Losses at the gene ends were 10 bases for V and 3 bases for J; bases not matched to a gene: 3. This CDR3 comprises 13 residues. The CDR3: CAIRQGYNSPLHF. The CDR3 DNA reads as TGTGCCATCAGACAGGGCTATAATTCACCCCTCCACTTT.

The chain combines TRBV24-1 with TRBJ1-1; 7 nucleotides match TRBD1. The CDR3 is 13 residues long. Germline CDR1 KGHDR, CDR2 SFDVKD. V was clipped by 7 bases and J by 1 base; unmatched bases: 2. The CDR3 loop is CATRQGRNTEAFF. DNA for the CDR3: TGTGCCACCAGACAGGGGAGGAACACTGAAGCTTTCTTT.

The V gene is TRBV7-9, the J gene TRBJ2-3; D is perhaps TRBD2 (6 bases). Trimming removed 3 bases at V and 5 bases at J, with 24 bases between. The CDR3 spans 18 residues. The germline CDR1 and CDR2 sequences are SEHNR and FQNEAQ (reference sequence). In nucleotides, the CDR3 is TGTGCCAGCAGCTTTCCGAAACCGCGACTAGATTTCTTAGATACGCAGTATTTT. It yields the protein CASSFPKPRLDFLDTQYF.

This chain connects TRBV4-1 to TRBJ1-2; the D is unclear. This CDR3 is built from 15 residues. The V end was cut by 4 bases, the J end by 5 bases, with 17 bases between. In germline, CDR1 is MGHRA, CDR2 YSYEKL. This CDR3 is CASSPLEREQYGYTF. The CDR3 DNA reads TGCGCCAGCAGCCCACTGGAGCGTGAGCAATATGGCTACACCTTC.

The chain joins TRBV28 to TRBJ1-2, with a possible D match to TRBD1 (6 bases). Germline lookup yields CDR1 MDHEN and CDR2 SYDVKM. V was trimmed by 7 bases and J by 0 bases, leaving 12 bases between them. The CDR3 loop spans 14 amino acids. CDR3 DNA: TGTGCCAGCACCCCGGGACAAGCTAACTATGGCTACACCTTC. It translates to CASTPGQANYGYTF.

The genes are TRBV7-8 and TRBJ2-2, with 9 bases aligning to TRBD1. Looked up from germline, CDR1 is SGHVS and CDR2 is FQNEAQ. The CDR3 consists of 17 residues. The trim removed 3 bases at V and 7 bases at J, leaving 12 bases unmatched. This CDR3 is CASSFNVRDRVGGELFF. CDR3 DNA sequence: TGTGCCAGCAGCTTTAACGTTAGGGACAGGGTCGGCGGGGAGCTGTTTTTT.

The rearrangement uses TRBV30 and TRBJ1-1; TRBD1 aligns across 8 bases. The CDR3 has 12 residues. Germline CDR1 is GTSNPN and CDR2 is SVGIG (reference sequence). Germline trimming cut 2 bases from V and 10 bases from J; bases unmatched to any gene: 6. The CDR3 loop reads CAWSLRGTGAFF. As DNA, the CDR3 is TGTGCCTGGAGTCTTCGAGGGACAGGAGCTTTCTTT.

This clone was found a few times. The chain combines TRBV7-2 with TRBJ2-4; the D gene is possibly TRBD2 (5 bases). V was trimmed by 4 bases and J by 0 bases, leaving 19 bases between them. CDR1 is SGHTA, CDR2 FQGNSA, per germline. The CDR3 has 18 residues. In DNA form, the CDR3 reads TGTGCCAGCAGCTCCCCCTTCGGGGTGAGTGGAGCCAAAAACATTCAGTACTTC. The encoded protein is CASSSPFGVSGAKNIQYF.

As DNA, the CDR3 is TGCGCCAGCAGTCACACCTCTAACTATGGCTACACCTTC. This translates into CASSHTSNYGYTF. The gene calls are TRBV10-2 and TRBJ1-2; no firm D call. V shed 5 bases and J shed 0 bases, with 7 bases lying between them. The CDR3 spans 13 residues. The V gene's germline CDR1 is WSHSY and CDR2 SAAADI.

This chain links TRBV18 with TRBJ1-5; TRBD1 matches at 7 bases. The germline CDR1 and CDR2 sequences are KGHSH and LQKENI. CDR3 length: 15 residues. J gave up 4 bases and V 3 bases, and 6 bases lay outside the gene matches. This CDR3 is CASSPGGTANQPQHF. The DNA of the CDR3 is TGTGCCAGCTCACCGGGTGGGACAGCTAATCAGCCCCAGCATTTT.

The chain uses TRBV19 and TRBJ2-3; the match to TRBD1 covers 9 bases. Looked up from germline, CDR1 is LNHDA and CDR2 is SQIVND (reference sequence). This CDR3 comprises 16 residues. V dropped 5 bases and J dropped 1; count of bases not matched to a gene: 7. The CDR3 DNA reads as TGTGCCAGTAGTCGGGACAGGGCACGGGGCACAGATACGCAGTATTTT. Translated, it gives CASSRDRARGTDTQYF.

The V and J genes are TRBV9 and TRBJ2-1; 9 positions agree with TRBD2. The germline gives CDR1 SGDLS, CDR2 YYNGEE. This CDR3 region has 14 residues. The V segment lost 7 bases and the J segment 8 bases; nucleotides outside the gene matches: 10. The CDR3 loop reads CASAGTSRQDEQFF. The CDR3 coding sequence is TGTGCCAGCGCCGGGACTAGCCGTCAGGATGAGCAGTTCTTC.

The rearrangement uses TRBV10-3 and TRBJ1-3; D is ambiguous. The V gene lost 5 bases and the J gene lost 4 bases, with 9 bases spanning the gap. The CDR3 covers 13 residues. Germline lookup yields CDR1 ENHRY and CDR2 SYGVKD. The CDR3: CAISPLAGNTIYF. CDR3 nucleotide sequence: TGTGCCATCAGTCCCCTCGCGGGAAACACCATATATTTT.

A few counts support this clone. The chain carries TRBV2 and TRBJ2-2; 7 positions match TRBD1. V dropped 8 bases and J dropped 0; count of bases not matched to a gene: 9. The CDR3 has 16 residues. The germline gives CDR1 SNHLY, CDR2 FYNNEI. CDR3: CASADRDPANTGELFF. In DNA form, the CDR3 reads TGTGCCAGCGCAGACAGGGACCCCGCGAACACCGGGGAGCTGTTTTTT.

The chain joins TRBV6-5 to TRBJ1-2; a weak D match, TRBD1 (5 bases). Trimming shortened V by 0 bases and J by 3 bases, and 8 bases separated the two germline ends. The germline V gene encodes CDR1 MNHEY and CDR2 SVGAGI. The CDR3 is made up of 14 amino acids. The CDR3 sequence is CASSYSWGDYGYTF. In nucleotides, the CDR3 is TGTGCCAGCAGTTACTCTTGGGGCGACTATGGCTACACCTTC.

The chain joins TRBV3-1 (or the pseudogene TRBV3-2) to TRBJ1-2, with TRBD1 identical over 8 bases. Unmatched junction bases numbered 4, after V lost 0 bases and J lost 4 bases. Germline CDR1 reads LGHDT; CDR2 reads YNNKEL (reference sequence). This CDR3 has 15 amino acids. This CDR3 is CASSQDQTGVYGYTF. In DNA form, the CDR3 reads TGTGCCAGCAGCCAAGACCAGACAGGGGTCTATGGCTACACCTTC.

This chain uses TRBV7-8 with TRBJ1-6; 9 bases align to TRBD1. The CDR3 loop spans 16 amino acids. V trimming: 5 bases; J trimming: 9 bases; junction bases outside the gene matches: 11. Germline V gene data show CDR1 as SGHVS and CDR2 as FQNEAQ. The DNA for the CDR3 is TGTGCCAGCAGCCCATGGGACAGGGTCGAAATTTCACCCCTCCACTTT. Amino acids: CASSPWDRVEISPLHF.

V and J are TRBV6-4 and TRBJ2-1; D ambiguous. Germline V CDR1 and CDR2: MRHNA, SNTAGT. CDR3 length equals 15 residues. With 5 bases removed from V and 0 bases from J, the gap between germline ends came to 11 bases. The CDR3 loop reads CASSITASSYNEQFF. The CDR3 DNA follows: TGTGCCAGCAGTATTACAGCAAGCTCCTACAATGAGCAGTTCTTC.

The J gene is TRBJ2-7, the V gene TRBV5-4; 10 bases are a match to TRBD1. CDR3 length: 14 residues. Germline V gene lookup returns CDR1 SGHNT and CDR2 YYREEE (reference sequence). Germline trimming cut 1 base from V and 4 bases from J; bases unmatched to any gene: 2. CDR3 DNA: TGTGCCAGCAGCTTGTGGACAGGGGGTTACGAGCAGTACTTC. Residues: CASSLWTGGYEQYF.

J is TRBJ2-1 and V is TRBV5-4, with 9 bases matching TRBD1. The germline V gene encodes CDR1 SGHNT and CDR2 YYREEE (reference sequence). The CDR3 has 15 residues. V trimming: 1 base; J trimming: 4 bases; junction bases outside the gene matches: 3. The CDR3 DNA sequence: TGTGCCAGCAGCTTGTTGACAGGGGGTTACAATGAGCAGTTCTTC. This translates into CASSLLTGGYNEQFF.